Listed below are T cell receptor beta chains from one sample, sequenced in a study of blood T cell repertoires in COVID-19. Using immunoSEQ multiplex PCR, the repertoire was profiled, and TCRdb retains in-frame clones only, with some absent. Counted here are about 190,000 clones, roughly 82% occurring once; the ten biggest clones make up about 5.5%. The specimen sequenced was PBMCs or T cells enriched from blood (not recorded which). Source of these receptors: a woman aged 55-70 years with acute COVID-19. The CDR3 runs from the conserved cysteine through the conserved F or W. The D gene is left open where the match is weak. Rows may omit the clone size; those that give it use once, few, many or a size class.

size	J	V	D	DNA	CDR3
-	TRBJ1-5	TRBV6-2/TRBV6-3	TRBD1	TGTGCCAGCAGTTACTCGATGGGACAGGGAAGGGGCAATCAGCCCCAGCATTTT	CASSYSMGQGRGNQPQHF
-	TRBJ2-7	TRBV7-9	-	TGTGCCAGCAGCTCCCTGGAGGGTCGGACCTACGAGCAGTACTTC	CASSSLEGRTYEQYF
once	TRBJ2-7	TRBV2	-	TGTGCCAGCACGTCGGGGTATTCCTACGAGCAGTACTTC	CASTSGYSYEQYF
few	TRBJ1-1	TRBV3-1/TRBV3-2	-	TGTGCCAGCAGCCAATCGGTTACTGAAGCTTTCTTT	CASSQSVTEAFF
-	TRBJ1-6	TRBV18	TRBD1	TGTGCCAGCTCACAACTGACAGGGCTTAATTCACCCCTCCACTTT	CASSQLTGLNSPLHF
-	TRBJ1-1	TRBV6-1	-	TGTGCCAGCAGTGAGCCCGTTAGGGGCAACACTGAAGCTTTCTTT	CASSEPVRGNTEAFF
-	TRBJ1-4	TRBV5-4	TRBD1	TGTGCCAGCTCTCTACCCAGGGGGGAGGAAAAACTGTTTTTT	CASSLPRGEEKLFF
-	TRBJ2-1	TRBV4-2	-	TGTGCCAGCAGCCAAGTGCAGGCCGCGTGGGTAGATGAGCAGTTCTTC	CASSQVQAAWVDEQFF
-	TRBJ2-1	TRBV9	TRBD2	TGTGCCAGCAGCCCAAAAAGACTAGCGGTTGATGAGCAGTTCTTC	CASSPKRLAVDEQFF
-	TRBJ2-5	TRBV5-1	TRBD2	TGCGCCAGCAGCTCCTTAGCGGGAGGGGGCCAAGAGACCCAGTACTTC	CASSSLAGGGQETQYF
-	TRBJ2-5	TRBV19	-	TGTGCCAGTAGTATAAGGGGAAGGTGGGAGACCCAGTACTTC	CASSIRGRWETQYF
once	TRBJ2-3	TRBV24-1	TRBD2	TGTGCCACCAGTGACCCGGGACTAGCGGGAGGCCTAGGGGGCACAGATACGCAGTATTTT	CATSDPGLAGGLGGTDTQYF
-	TRBJ1-3	TRBV18	-	TGTGCCAGCTCACCGGGGCCCGCAAAGAGCTCTGGAAACACCATATATTTT	CASSPGPAKSSGNTIYF
-	TRBJ1-5	TRBV28	TRBD1	TGTGCCAGCAGTTGGACAGGGTATCAGCCCCAGCATTTT	CASSWTGYQPQHF
once	TRBJ2-3	TRBV5-4	-	TGTGCCAGCAGCTTGTCCGTGTTTTCAGCAGATACGCAGTATTTT	CASSLSVFSADTQYF
-	TRBJ1-2	TRBV11-2	TRBD1	TGTGCCAGCAGCCACGAAGGGACAGCCCACTATGGCTACACCTTC	CASSHEGTAHYGYTF
once	TRBJ1-6	TRBV5-1	-	TGCGCCAGCAGCTTAACGAGCCAGGGAACCCCATCACCCCTCCACTTT	CASSLTSQGTPSPLHF
once	TRBJ2-7	TRBV18	-	TGTGCCAGCTCACCCGACAGCTACGAGCAGTACTTC	CASSPDSYEQYF
few	TRBJ1-3	TRBV7-2	TRBD1	TGTGCCAGCAGCTTTACGACAGGGATCGGAAACACCATATATTTT	CASSFTTGIGNTIYF
-	TRBJ2-3	TRBV11-3	TRBD2	TGTGCCAGCAGCTTTCGTAGCGGGGGGCCGTTGAGCACAGATACGCAGTATTTT	CASSFRSGGPLSTDTQYF
-	TRBJ1-1	TRBV7-2	-	TGTGCCAGCAGCTTAGTGTCGGAGCAGAACACTGAAGCTTTCTTT	CASSLVSEQNTEAFF
few	TRBJ1-1	TRBV7-2	TRBD1	TGTGCCAGCAGCATCGGACAGGGCGGTGACACTGAAGCTTTCTTT	CASSIGQGGDTEAFF
-	TRBJ2-3	TRBV7-9	TRBD2	TGTGCCAGCAGATCCCGGCGGGGGGGCCTCACAGATACGCAGTATTTT	CASRSRRGGLTDTQYF
-	TRBJ1-1	TRBV20-1	TRBD1	TGCAGTGCTCGCGGACAGGGTGGACCTTTCTTT	CSARGQGGPFF
-	TRBJ2-1	TRBV3-1/TRBV3-2	-	TGTGCCAGCAGTCCAGGGATAGATGAGCAGTTCTTC	CASSPGIDEQFF
-	TRBJ2-2	TRBV19	-	TGTGCCAGTAGGAGGGCCACCGGGGAGCTGTTTTTT	CASRRATGELFF
-	TRBJ2-2	TRBV11-2	-	TGTGCCAGCAGCCCGCAGCAGACTGCTACCGGGGAGCTGTTTTTT	CASSPQQTATGELFF
-	TRBJ1-1	TRBV21-1	-	TGTGCCAGCAGCTCACTCCATTACATCAGGGGTGGGACTATACTGAACACTGAAGCTTTCTTT	CASSSLHYIRGGTILNTEAFF
-	TRBJ2-5	TRBV28	TRBD2	TGTGCCAGCAGTTTCACGGGGGGGCGGCAAGAGACCCAGTACTTC	CASSFTGGRQETQYF
-	TRBJ1-5	TRBV18	TRBD1	TGTGCCAGCTCACCCGACAGGGATCAGCCCCAGCATTTT	CASSPDRDQPQHF
-	TRBJ1-2	TRBV6-2/TRBV6-3	-	TGTGCCAGCAGTTTAAGGGACACCTATGGCTACACCTTC	CASSLRDTYGYTF
once	TRBJ1-1	TRBV5-1	-	TGCGCCAGCAGCTTAAATGAGGGCGGCCCTGAAGCTTTCTTT	CASSLNEGGPEAFF
few	TRBJ1-6	TRBV5-1	-	TGCGCCAGCAGCTTCGCGACAGATGGGAATTCACCCCTCCACTTT	CASSFATDGNSPLHF
-	TRBJ2-3	TRBV10-1	TRBD1	TGCGCCAGCAGTGATTACAGGGGAGCCACAGATACGCAGTATTTT	CASSDYRGATDTQYF
-	TRBJ1-1	TRBV18	-	TGTGCCAGCTCACCACCGGGCATTTGGGAGGAAGCTTTCTTT	CASSPPGIWEEAFF
-	TRBJ1-6	TRBV5-4	TRBD1	TGTGCCAGCAGCCTGTGGGACAGGGGGAGTTCACCCCTCCACTTT	CASSLWDRGSSPLHF
-	TRBJ1-5	TRBV19	TRBD1	TGTGCCAGTAGCCCTGACAGGGTAGCTCAGCCCCAGCATTTT	CASSPDRVAQPQHF
-	TRBJ2-7	TRBV27	TRBD1	TGTGCCAGCAGTTTATCGACAGGGGGCGGGTACGAGCAGTACTTC	CASSLSTGGGYEQYF
-	TRBJ1-2	TRBV19	-	TGTGCCAGCGGCGGGGGGCAGAGGGACTATGGCTACACCTTC	CASGGGQRDYGYTF
-	TRBJ1-4	TRBV5-4	-	TGTGCCAGCAGCCCTGAGAATGAAAAACTGTTTTTT	CASSPENEKLFF
-	TRBJ2-7	TRBV6-5	-	TGTGCCAGCAGTCCCCGGGACACCTCCTACGAGCAGTACTTC	CASSPRDTSYEQYF
-	TRBJ1-2	TRBV2	-	TGTGCCAGCAGTGATGAGAACTATGGCTACACCTTC	CASSDENYGYTF